The 9 T cell receptor beta chains reported below all come from one sample, sequenced in a study of control samples from healthy donors and cancer patients. The method was immunoSEQ multiplex PCR; TCRdb's version includes in-frame clones alone and lacks a portion of them. The sample holds just over 150,000 clones; around 95% are singletons and the top ten take about 8.5%. The sequencing input was blood. These receptors originate from a woman aged 40 to 50 in good health.

J is TRBJ2-1 and V is TRBV5-4; D gene ambiguous. The CDR3 has 13 residues. V lost 3 bases and J 4 bases, leaving 8 bases between the germline ends. Germline CDR1 reads SGHNT; CDR2 reads YYREEE (reference sequence). CDR3 bases: TGTGCCAGCAGCTGGGTCTCATACAATGAGCAGTTCTTC. Translation gives CASSWVSYNEQFF.

In this sample, this clone turned up once. The gene calls are TRBV7-9 and TRBJ2-3, with D possibly TRBD2 on 6 matching bases. The V end was cut by 1 base, the J end by 8 bases, with 10 bases between. This CDR3 contains 13 residues. CDR1 is SEHNR and CDR2 is FQNEAQ in the germline V gene (reference sequence). DNA of the CDR3: TGTGCCAGCAGCTTAGGGGACTTTGGTACGCAGTATTTT. This encodes CASSLGDFGTQYF.

The chain employs TRBV6-1 and TRBJ2-1; D is unclear. Germline CDR1 and CDR2: MNHNS and SASEGT. The CDR3 length is 13 residues. V dropped 1 base and J dropped 10 bases, with 11 bases sitting between them. The CDR3 spells CASSEGQVNEQFF. DNA for the CDR3: TGTGCCAGCAGTGAAGGGCAGGTAAACGAGCAGTTCTTC.

The V and J genes are TRBV19 and TRBJ1-5; D remains ambiguous. Germline values: CDR1 LNHDA, CDR2 SQIVND (reference sequence). V dropped 4 bases and J dropped 2 bases, with 0 bases sitting between them. This CDR3 comprises 11 residues. CDR3 coding DNA: TGTGCCAGTAGTAGCAATCAGCCCCAGCATTTT. Translating it yields CASSSNQPQHF.

The genes are TRBV4-3 and TRBJ1-1; D gene ambiguous. The CDR3 extends over 16 amino acids. Germline V gives CDR1 LGHNA, CDR2 YSLEER. V gave up 0 bases and J gave up 3 bases, with 14 bases separating them. In DNA form, the CDR3 reads TGCGCCAGCAGCCAAGATAACAGCCAAGCGGACACTGAAGCTTTCTTT. Its translation is CASSQDNSQADTEAFF.

This chain links TRBV19 with TRBJ2-3; the D gene is possibly TRBD2 (5 bases). CDR1 LNHDA and CDR2 SQIVND come from the germline V gene (reference sequence). CDR3 length: 14 amino acids. With 4 bases removed from V and 3 bases from J, the gap between germline ends came to 11 bases. In nucleotides, the CDR3 is TGTGCCAGTAGTACCCGGGATGGGACAGATACGCAGTATTTT. Its translation: CASSTRDGTDTQYF.

This chain connects TRBV4-1 to TRBJ2-7, with 7 bases identical to TRBD1. The ends lost 4 bases at V and 1 base at J; junction bases unmatched: 7. The CDR3 totals 15 residues. From germline, CDR1 is MGHRA and CDR2 YSYEKL. CDR3 DNA: TGCGCCAGCAGCCCACAGGGACAGAGTTCCTACGAGCAGTACTTC. Protein sequence: CASSPQGQSSYEQYF.

The rearrangement links TRBV18 to TRBJ1-6; TRBD1 matches 9 bases. The germline V gene has CDR1 KGHSH and CDR2 LQKENI. This CDR3 spans 18 amino acids. V lost 4 bases to trimming and J lost 6 bases; unmatched junction nucleotides: 13. The CDR3 loop is CASSLRTGTGIGNSPLHF. For the CDR3, the DNA is TGTGCCAGCTCACTCAGGACCGGGACAGGGATTGGTAATTCACCCCTCCACTTT.

In the case of this clone: This sample includes further DNA sequences coding for the same CDR3. The chain couples TRBV5-1 to TRBJ1-1; D not certain. The CDR3 is 13 residues long. Germline CDR1 is SGHRS and CDR2 is YFSETQ. V was pared by 0 bases and J by 0 bases, with 3 bases between. The CDR3: CASSLAVNTEAFF. CDR3 DNA: TGCGCCAGCAGCTTGGCTGTGAACACTGAAGCTTTCTTT.